This TCR delta chain derives from a study of delta chains in infants with herpesvirus infections (dated by TCRdb to about 2023). Some background on the complete study: The study prospectively followed a Ugandan infant birth cohort from birth to characterize gammadelta T cell responses to primary cytomegalovirus (CMV) infection. Belgian fetal and cord blood gammadelta TCR data that had been published previously were included solely for comparison and were not produced in this cohort. Blood samples from the infants were grouped into approximate ages of 1.5, 4, 8 and 12 months. The study searched for a public fetal Vdelta1/Vgamma8 gammadelta TCR clonotype in infants who acquired CMV infection after birth. From PBMC, gammadelta TCRs were sequenced for roughly 18 CMV-infected infants (one congenitally infected) and about eight CMV-uninfected infants who had sufficient sample available.

A note on this clone: What antigen it recognizes has not been identified. No qualities accompany the bases; no much larger clone lies one base away.

CDR1 and CDR2, looked up from the germline V gene, are GEAIGNYY and EKD. The CDR3 goes from the cysteine to the phenylalanine over 16 residues. The CDR3 DNA has 48 bases and is translated from base 1. V has 2 bases trimmed and J has 4 bases trimmed; junction bases matching no gene number 8. What the work shows at the level of the full study, not this receptor alone: Within Vdelta1 cells, the frequency of the public clonotype appeared to be inversely correlated with age at infection and to decay rapidly, seemingly not persisting past roughly two months. Detection of the public clonotype was limited to the first time point after infection, and the public clonotype was not found in uninfected infants or in infants infected after 120 days. Of around 18 CMV-infected infants, several carried the public Vdelta1 clonotype: the congenitally infected infant plus three who were infected postnatally before 120 days of age. In CMV-uninfected infants, the public clonotype might still be present but below the detection limit. A small sample size and the lack of race- or environment-matched controls were noted by the authors, because CMV is acquired by nearly all Ugandans before adulthood.

Library preparation was by RT-PCR. To generate TCR cDNA, PBMC RNA underwent reverse transcription with SuperScript II using gamma-chain- and delta-chain-specific primers. The cDNA was purified with AMPure XP beads, then amplified and indexed with Illumina adapters using the Nextera XT Index Kit. gammadelta TCR libraries were sequenced on an Illumina MiSeq with a V2 300-cycle kit. As for how the authors treated the data: Using MiXCR v2.1.12, CDR3 sequences were assembled, and reads were mapped onto D, J and V genes obtained from GenBank. VDJtools v1.2.1 was used to analyze the repertoires of the CDR3 clonotypes. Clone calls in TCRdb were regenerated from the public reads with CATT, after which identical DNA sequences shared one row. TCRdb's processing, not the authors', yielded these V and J calls. Here the sample has roughly 490 delta-chain clones; 20% occur a single time. The ten largest make up approximately 16% of the sample.

In Kampala, Uganda, pregnant women receiving prenatal care were recruited and their infants were enrolled, and documentation of maternal HIV status was required. Families received weekly visits, and collection of infant clinical information, oral swabs and peripheral blood began at 6 weeks of age and continued every 4 months after that. Blood was collected in heparin tubes, and PBMC were isolated by Ficoll-Paque density gradient centrifugation and cryopreserved. In this chain, TRDV2 is recombined with TRDJ1; the central 11 bases match TRDD3. The source material was peripheral blood, sampled at time point 1 of longitudinal follow-up. The TCR comes from a human donor who was a Ugandan infant, either HIV-exposed or HIV-unexposed (not recorded which). The CDR3 in this case is CACDNVGDTPYDKLIF. The base sequence is TGTGCCTGTGACAACGTGGGGGATACGCCATACGATAAACTCATCTTT.